These 3 T cell receptor beta chains were all obtained from the same sample, sequenced in a study of blood T cell repertoires in COVID-19. Produced via immunoSEQ multiplex PCR; TCRdb's table is partial and in-frame only. The data show roughly 100,000 clones, around 90% seen once. The specimen was peripheral blood. Receptors originate from a woman at least 80 years old in a cohort sampled during active COVID-19.

The CDR3 is CASSHYSSGAGGPGANVLTF. CDR3 nucleotides: TGTGCCAGCAGCCATTACTCGTCTGGGGCAGGGGGTCCTGGGGCCAACGTCCTGACTTTC. V gene TRBV3-1 (or the pseudogene TRBV3-2) combines with J gene TRBJ2-6; 7 bases match TRBD1. The V segment lost 3 bases and the J segment 2 bases; nucleotides outside the gene matches: 16. In germline, CDR1 is LGHDT, CDR2 YNNKEL (reference sequence). The CDR3 contains 20 residues.

V gene TRBV2 combines with J gene TRBJ2-7, with a tentative D call TRBD2 (6 bases). The V end was cut by 6 bases, the J end by 6 bases, with 21 bases between. CDR3 size: 15 residues. CDR1 is SNHLY and CDR2 is FYNNEI in the germline V gene. The CDR3 sequence: CASRTHGRGEVEQYF. The CDR3 coding sequence is TGTGCCAGCAGGACGCACGGGCGGGGAGAAGTCGAGCAGTACTTC.

CDR3 protein: CASARDRYQETQYF. The CDR3 DNA is TGTGCCAGCGCCCGGGACAGGTACCAAGAGACCCAGTACTTC. The rearrangement uses TRBV7-2 and TRBJ2-5, with 8 bases fitting TRBD1. Germline lookup yields CDR1 SGHTA and CDR2 FQGNSA. This CDR3 region has 14 residues. V was clipped by 8 bases and J by 0 bases; unmatched bases: 5.